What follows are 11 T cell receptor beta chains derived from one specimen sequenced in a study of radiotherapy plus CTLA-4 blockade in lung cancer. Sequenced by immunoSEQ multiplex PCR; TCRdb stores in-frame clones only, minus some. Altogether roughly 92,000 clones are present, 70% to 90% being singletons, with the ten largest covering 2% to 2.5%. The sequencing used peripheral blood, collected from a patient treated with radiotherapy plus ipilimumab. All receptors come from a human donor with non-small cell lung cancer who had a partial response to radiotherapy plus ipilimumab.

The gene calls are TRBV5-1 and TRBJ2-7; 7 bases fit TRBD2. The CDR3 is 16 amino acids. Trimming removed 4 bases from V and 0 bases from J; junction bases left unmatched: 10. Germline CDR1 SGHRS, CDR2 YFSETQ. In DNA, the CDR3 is TGCGCCAGCAGCCACGGCTCCTCGGGGGGCTCCTACGAGCAGTACTTC. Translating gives CASSHGSSGGSYEQYF.

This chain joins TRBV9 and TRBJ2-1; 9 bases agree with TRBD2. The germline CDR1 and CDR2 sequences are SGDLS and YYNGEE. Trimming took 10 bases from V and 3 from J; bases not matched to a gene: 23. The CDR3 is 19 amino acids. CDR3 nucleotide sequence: TGTGCCTCCTCGTTGGGGTCGGCTAGCGGGAAGATGTTCTACAATGAGCAGTTCTTC. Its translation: CASSLGSASGKMFYNEQFF.

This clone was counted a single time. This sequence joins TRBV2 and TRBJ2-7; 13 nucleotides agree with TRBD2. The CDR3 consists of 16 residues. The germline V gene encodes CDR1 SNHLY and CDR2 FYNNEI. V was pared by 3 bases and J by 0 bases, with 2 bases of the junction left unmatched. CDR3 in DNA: TGTGCCAGCAGTGATGGACTAGCGGGAGTCTCCTACGAGCAGTACTTC. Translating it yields CASSDGLAGVSYEQYF.

The CDR3 sequence is CASSLLQGPYEQYF. The CDR3 coding sequence is TGTGCCAGCAGTTTATTACAGGGGCCCTACGAGCAGTACTTC. The V and J genes are TRBV28 and TRBJ2-7; 7 bases map to TRBD1. J gave up 2 bases and V 1 base, and 2 bases lay outside the gene matches. This CDR3 contains 14 residues. Germline CDR1 MDHEN, CDR2 SYDVKM. Full variable domain (missing parts from reference TRBV28 and TRBJ2-7): DVKVTQSSRYLVKRTGEKVFLECVQDMDHENMFWYRQDPGLGLRLIYFSYDVKMKEKGDIPEGYSVSREKKERFSLILESASTNQTSMYLCASSLLQGPYEQYFGPGTRLTVT.

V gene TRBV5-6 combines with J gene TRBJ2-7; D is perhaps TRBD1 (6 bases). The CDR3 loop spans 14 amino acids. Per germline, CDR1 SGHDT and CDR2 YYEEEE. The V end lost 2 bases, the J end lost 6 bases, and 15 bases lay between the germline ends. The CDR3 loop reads CASSFLQGKSEQYF. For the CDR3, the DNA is TGTGCCAGCAGCTTCCTACAGGGTAAATCCGAGCAGTACTTC.

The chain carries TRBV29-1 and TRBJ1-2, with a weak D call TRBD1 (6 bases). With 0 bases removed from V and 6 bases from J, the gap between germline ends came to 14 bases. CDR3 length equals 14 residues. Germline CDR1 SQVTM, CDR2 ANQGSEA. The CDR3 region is CSVEELSRQDGYTF. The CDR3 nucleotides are TGCAGCGTTGAAGAACTATCTCGACAGGATGGCTACACCTTC.

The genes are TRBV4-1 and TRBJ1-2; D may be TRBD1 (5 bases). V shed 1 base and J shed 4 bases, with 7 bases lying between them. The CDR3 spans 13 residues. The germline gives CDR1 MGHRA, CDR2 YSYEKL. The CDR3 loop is CASSQGQIYGYTF. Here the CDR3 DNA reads TGCGCCAGCAGCCAAGGACAGATCTATGGCTACACCTTC.

CDR3 nucleotide sequence: TGCGCCAGCACCCCCGGGGGAGAGTGGGGCGAAGCTTTCTTT. Its protein is CASTPGGEWGEAFF. The rearrangement uses TRBV4-3 and TRBJ1-1; D possibly corresponds to TRBD1 (5 bases). Trimming shortened V by 7 bases and J by 8 bases, and 20 bases separated the two germline ends. The CDR3 has 14 residues. Germline V gene data show CDR1 as LGHNA and CDR2 as YSLEER.

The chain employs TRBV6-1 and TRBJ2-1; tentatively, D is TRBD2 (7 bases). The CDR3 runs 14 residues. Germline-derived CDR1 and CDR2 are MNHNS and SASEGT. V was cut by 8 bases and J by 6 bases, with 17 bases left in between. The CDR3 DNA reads TGTGCCAGCCAAGAAGGGGGGGCGCTCAATGAGCAGTTCTTC. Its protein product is CASQEGGALNEQFF.

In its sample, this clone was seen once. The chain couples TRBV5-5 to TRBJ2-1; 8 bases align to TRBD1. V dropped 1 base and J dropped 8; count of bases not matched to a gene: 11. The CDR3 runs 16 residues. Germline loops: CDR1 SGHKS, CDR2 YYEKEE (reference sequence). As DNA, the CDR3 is TGTGCCAGCAGCTTGTTGTGGGGACAGGCACAGCATGAGCAGTTCTTC. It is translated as CASSLLWGQAQHEQFF.

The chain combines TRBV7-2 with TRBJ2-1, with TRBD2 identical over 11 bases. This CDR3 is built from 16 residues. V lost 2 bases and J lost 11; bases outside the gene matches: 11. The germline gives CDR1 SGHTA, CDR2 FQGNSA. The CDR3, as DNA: TGTGCCAGCAGCTTAAGTCTAGCGGGAGGACCAGTACAGCAGTTCTTC. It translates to CASSLSLAGGPVQQFF.